What follows describes a single T cell receptor beta chain. The method was immunoSEQ multiplex PCR; TCRdb's version includes in-frame clones alone and lacks a portion of them. Here the sample spans fewer than 150,000 clones, about 87% being singletons. The V gene lost 4 bases and the J gene lost 0 bases, with 13 bases spanning the gap. The CDR3 is 15 residues long. Germline V gives CDR1 SGHKS, CDR2 YYEKEE (reference sequence). The sample is drawn from a study of T cell responses to AZD1222 COVID-19 vaccine. The specimen was peripheral blood, collected on day 0 of AZD1222 vaccination. The clonotype was recovered from an adult in good health. The V and J genes are TRBV5-5 and TRBJ1-1; D not resolved. This CDR3 is CASSVDGRMNTEAFF. The DNA for the CDR3 is TGTGCCAGCAGCGTGGACGGCAGAATGAACACTGAAGCTTTCTTT.